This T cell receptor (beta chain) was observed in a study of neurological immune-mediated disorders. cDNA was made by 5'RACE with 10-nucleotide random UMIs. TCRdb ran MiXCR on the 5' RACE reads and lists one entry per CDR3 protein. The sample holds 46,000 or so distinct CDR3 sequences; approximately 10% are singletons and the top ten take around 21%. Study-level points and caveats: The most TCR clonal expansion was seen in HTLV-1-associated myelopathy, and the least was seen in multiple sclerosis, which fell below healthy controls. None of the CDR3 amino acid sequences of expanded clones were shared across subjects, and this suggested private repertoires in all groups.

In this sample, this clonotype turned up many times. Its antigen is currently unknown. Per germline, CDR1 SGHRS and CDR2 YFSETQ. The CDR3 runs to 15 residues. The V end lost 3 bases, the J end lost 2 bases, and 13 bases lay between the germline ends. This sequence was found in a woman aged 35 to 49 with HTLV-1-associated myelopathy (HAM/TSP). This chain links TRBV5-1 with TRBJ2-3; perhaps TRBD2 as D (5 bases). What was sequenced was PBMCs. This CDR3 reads CASSSIGNPTDTQYF. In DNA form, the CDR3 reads TGCGCCAGCAGCTCCATCGGGAACCCCACAGATACGCAGTATTTT.